The next 28 T cell receptor beta chains were all read from a single sample in a study of blood T cell repertoires in COVID-19. The data were produced by immunoSEQ multiplex PCR, yet TCRdb's version contains in-frame clones alone and is incomplete. Of about 250,000 clones detected, roughly 82% appear once; the ten largest clones hold about 4.5%. Sequenced material: peripheral blood. The receptor source for this set is a woman aged 70-85 years with acute or convalescent COVID-19.

This chain links TRBV11-2 with TRBJ1-4; tentative D call: TRBD1 (6 bases). V was trimmed by 3 bases and J by 7 bases, leaving 9 bases between them. Germline V gives CDR1 SGHAT, CDR2 FQNNGV. This CDR3 region has 13 residues. CDR3 coding DNA: TGTGCCAGCAGCTTCCAGGGGCCTGAAAAACTGTTTTTT. This codes for CASSFQGPEKLFF.

Here the CDR3 DNA reads TGTGCCAGTAGTATTAACAGGGAGACTGAAGCTTTCTTT. It specifies CASSINRETEAFF. The V call is TRBV19, the J call TRBJ1-1; D might be TRBD1 (6 bases). The CDR3 has 13 amino acids. V was cut by 3 bases and J by 5 bases, with 10 bases left in between. Per the germline V gene, CDR1 is LNHDA and CDR2 is SQIVND (reference sequence).

V gene TRBV4-3 combines with J gene TRBJ1-6; D is unresolved. V was pared by 1 base and J by 4 bases, with 11 bases between. CDR1 is LGHNA and CDR2 is YSLEER in the germline V gene. This CDR3 spans 16 amino acids. The CDR3 sequence is CASSQAPDKYNSPLHF. As DNA, the CDR3 is TGCGCCAGCAGCCAAGCCCCCGACAAATATAATTCACCCCTCCACTTT.

The CDR3 DNA reads TGTGCCAGCAGCTTGACCGGGACAGGGATCCACGAGCAGTACTTC. Its translation: CASSLTGTGIHEQYF. This chain connects TRBV11-3 to TRBJ2-7; 9 bases align to TRBD1. Germline values: CDR1 SGHNT, CDR2 YENEEA. V lost 3 bases to trimming and J lost 5 bases; unmatched junction nucleotides: 8. The CDR3 sequence is 15 residues long.

This clone was picked up a small number of times. J is TRBJ1-3 and V is TRBV19; D may be TRBD1 (5 bases). V was shortened by 5 bases and J by 0 bases, with 11 bases between the two germline ends. The CDR3 contains 15 residues. Germline V CDR1 and CDR2: LNHDA, SQIVND (reference sequence). The CDR3 DNA reads TGTGCCAGTAGTGGGGCCTTATTCTCTGGAAACACCATATATTTT. As protein: CASSGALFSGNTIYF. The full variable domain, rest sourced from reference TRBV19 and TRBJ1-3, is DGGITQSPKYLFRKEGQNVTLSCEQNLNHDAMYWYRQDPGQGLRLIYYSQIVNDFQKGDIAEGYSVSREKKESFPLTVTSAQKNPTAFYLCASSGALFSGNTIYFGEGSWLTVV.

The V and J genes are TRBV4-3 and TRBJ1-6; perhaps TRBD1 as D (6 bases). Per the germline V gene, CDR1 is LGHNA and CDR2 is YSLEER. This CDR3 comprises 16 residues. The V and J ends lost 1 base and 6 bases respectively, with 13 bases between them. CDR3 DNA: TGCGCCAGCAGCCAAGGTTTAAGAGGGGGTAATTCACCCCTCCACTTT. Translated: CASSQGLRGGNSPLHF.

The V gene is TRBV11-2, the J gene TRBJ1-1, with 7 positions matching TRBD1. The CDR3 sequence is 14 residues long. V lost 4 bases to trimming and J lost 5 bases; unmatched junction nucleotides: 7. The germline V gene encodes CDR1 SGHAT and CDR2 FQNNGV. The CDR3 reads CASSSQGLGTEAFF. The CDR3 DNA reads TGTGCCAGCAGCTCACAGGGGCTGGGGACTGAAGCTTTCTTT. The whole variable domain, filled in from reference TRBV11-2 and TRBJ1-1, reads EAGVAQSPRYKIIEKRQSVAFWCNPISGHATLYWYQQILGQGPKLLIQFQNNGVVDDSQLPKDRFSAERLKGVDSTLKIQPAKLEDSAVYLCASSSQGLGTEAFFGQGTRLTVV.

This clone was counted once. The chain has TRBV10-1 and TRBJ2-3, with 8 bases identical to TRBD2. Germline V gene lookup returns CDR1 WNHNN and CDR2 SYGVQD (reference sequence). Losses at the gene ends were 4 bases for V and 3 bases for J; bases not matched to a gene: 3. This CDR3 is built from 14 residues. DNA of the CDR3: TGCGCCAGCAGTGTAAGCGGGGGAACAGATACGCAGTATTTT. Translation: CASSVSGGTDTQYF.

This clone was seen only once. V is TRBV30 and J is TRBJ1-4; TRBD1 matches at 9 bases. Germline V gene data show CDR1 as GTSNPN and CDR2 as SVGIG (reference sequence). The CDR3 is 13 amino acids. The junction had 2 bases not matched to a gene; V was cut back by 4 bases and J by 5 bases. In nucleotides, the CDR3 is TGTGCCTGGACCGGGACAGGGAATGAAAAACTGTTTTTT. It codes for CAWTGTGNEKLFF. The full variable domain, in which reference TRBV30 and TRBJ1-4 provide the parts outside the CDR3, is SQTIHQWPATLVQPVGSPLSLECTVEGTSNPNLYWYRQAAGRGLQLLFYSVGIGQISSEVPQNLSASRPQDRQFILSSKKLLLSDSGFYLCAWTGTGNEKLFFGSGTQLSVL.

This clone was counted a few times. This sequence joins TRBV2 and TRBJ1-5, with a tentative D call TRBD1 (5 bases). Trimming cost V 9 bases and J 0 bases, with 15 bases left between them. The V gene's germline CDR1 is SNHLY and CDR2 FYNNEI. This CDR3 comprises 15 residues. The CDR3 spells CASTSQGISNQPQHF. The CDR3 DNA follows: TGTGCCAGTACAAGTCAGGGAATTAGCAATCAGCCCCAGCATTTT.

CDR3 in amino acids: CASSLQQGHRNTEAFF. The CDR3 DNA reads TGTGCCAGCAGTTTGCAACAGGGGCATAGGAACACTGAAGCTTTCTTT. The rearrangement joins TRBV27 to TRBJ1-1; 7 bases are a match to TRBD1. The CDR3 contains 16 residues. Germline CDR1 and CDR2: MNHEY and SMNVEV (reference sequence). Unmatched junction bases numbered 8, after V lost 3 bases and J lost 1 base.

The V gene is TRBV5-1, the J gene TRBJ2-3, with 10 nucleotides matching TRBD2. The CDR3 is 16 amino acids. Germline V gene lookup returns CDR1 SGHRS and CDR2 YFSETQ. V was clipped by 0 bases and J by 3 bases; unmatched bases: 4. The CDR3 DNA reads as TGCGCCAGCAGCTTGGGTAGTAGCGGGGGGACAGATACGCAGTATTTT. It is translated as CASSLGSSGGTDTQYF.

The J gene is TRBJ2-7, the V gene TRBV18; 11 bases fit TRBD2. The CDR3 consists of 16 residues. Germline V lookup: CDR1 KGHSH, CDR2 LQKENI. The V segment lost 5 bases and the J segment 3 bases; nucleotides outside the gene matches: 9. The CDR3 loop is CASSSGTSGTFYEQYF. In DNA form, the CDR3 reads TGTGCCAGCTCATCCGGGACTAGCGGCACGTTCTACGAGCAGTACTTC. The variable domain in full, with the rest retrieved from reference TRBV18 and TRBJ2-7, is NAGVMQNPRHLVRRRGQEARLRCSPMKGHSHVYWYRQLPEEGLKFMVYLQKENIIDESGMPKERFSAEFPKEGPSILRIQQVVRGDSAAYFCASSSGTSGTFYEQYFGPGTRLTVT.

The V gene is TRBV19, the J gene TRBJ2-3, with D possibly being TRBD1 (6 bases). Germline V gene lookup returns CDR1 LNHDA and CDR2 SQIVND (reference sequence). The CDR3 has 13 amino acids. The V end lost 6 bases, the J end lost 3 bases, and 10 bases lay between the germline ends. The CDR3 DNA is TGTGCCAGTAGCAACAGGGAGACAGATACGCAGTATTTT. It translates to CASSNRETDTQYF.

This chain connects TRBV6-5 to TRBJ1-2; a possible D gene is TRBD1 (5 bases). V dropped 4 bases and J dropped 7 bases, with 13 bases sitting between them. The germline gives CDR1 MNHEY, CDR2 SVGAGI. CDR3 size: 13 residues. The CDR3 DNA reads as TGTGCCAGCAGTTCGAACGCAGGGATTGGCTACACCTTC. This encodes CASSSNAGIGYTF.

As DNA, the CDR3 is TGTGCCAGCAGTCGGGGACAGGGGGCTGTGTACGAGCAGTACTTC. This sequence encodes CASSRGQGAVYEQYF. The V call is TRBV3-1 (or the pseudogene TRBV3-2), the J call TRBJ2-7; 12 nucleotides line up with TRBD1. Germline V gene lookup returns CDR1 LGHDT and CDR2 YNNKEL (reference sequence). This CDR3 contains 15 residues. V shed 6 bases and J 4 bases; nucleotides not matched to a gene: 7.

This clone was recorded only once. The chain joins TRBV28 to TRBJ1-4, with D tentatively TRBD1 (6 bases). In germline, CDR1 is MDHEN, CDR2 SYDVKM. Between the trimmed V and J ends, which lost 1 base and 8 bases, there was a span of 14 bases. The CDR3 contains 15 residues. The CDR3 here is CASSLLRGRGEKLFF. In DNA, the CDR3 is TGTGCCAGCAGTTTATTGCGGGGGCGAGGGGAAAAACTGTTTTTT.

V is TRBV20-1 and J is TRBJ2-3, with 7 bases fitting TRBD2. In germline, CDR1 is DFQATT, CDR2 SNEGSKA (reference sequence). The CDR3 spans 14 residues. V lost 3 bases to trimming and J lost 4 bases; unmatched junction nucleotides: 7. The CDR3 loop is CSASGTKNSDTQYF. CDR3 sequence (DNA): TGCAGTGCTAGTGGGACTAAAAACTCAGATACGCAGTATTTT.

The rearrangement links TRBV7-9 to TRBJ1-3, with D tentatively TRBD1 (6 bases). The CDR3 runs to 15 residues. The germline CDR1 and CDR2 sequences are SEHNR and FQNEAQ (reference sequence). The V gene lost 4 bases and the J gene lost 0 bases, with 10 bases spanning the gap. In DNA form, the CDR3 reads TGTGCCAGCAGCTCACAGGGTAGCTCTGGAAACACCATATATTTT. Translated: CASSSQGSSGNTIYF.

This clone was detected a few times. The J gene is TRBJ1-2, the V gene TRBV29-1, with 9 bases that match TRBD1. Germline CDR1 and CDR2: SQVTM and ANQGSEA. Germline trimming cut 8 bases from V and 5 bases from J; bases unmatched to any gene: 6. There are 12 residues in the CDR3. CDR3 sequence (DNA): TGCAGCTCCGGGACAGGGCAATATGGCTACACCTTC. Translating it yields CSSGTGQYGYTF.

J is TRBJ2-5 and V is TRBV5-1; 8 positions match TRBD2. The germline CDR1 and CDR2 sequences are SGHRS and YFSETQ. Trimming cost V 4 bases and J 5 bases; bases outside gene matches: 10. The CDR3 has 15 amino acids. Here the CDR3 DNA reads TGCGCCAGCAGCATAGACAGCGGGAGTGAGGAGACCCAGTACTTC. It specifies CASSIDSGSEETQYF.

The chain joins TRBV28 to TRBJ1-1; D is unclear. The CDR3 totals 13 residues. Germline assignment: CDR1 MDHEN and CDR2 SYDVKM. V was clipped by 3 bases and J by 6 bases, with 11 bases between them. CDR3 nucleotides: TGTGCCAGCAGTTTTCTGTTGGAGTCTGAAGCTTTCTTT. This sequence encodes CASSFLLESEAFF.

The chain joins TRBV18 to TRBJ2-1; 8 bases align to TRBD2. The CDR3 is 15 residues long. V shed 3 bases, J shed 6 bases, and the junction held 7 bases outside the gene matches. Germline CDR1 reads KGHSH; CDR2 reads LQKENI. The CDR3 DNA reads as TGTGCCAGCTCACCTACCGCCGGGGGGGGCAATGAGCAGTTCTTC. As protein: CASSPTAGGGNEQFF.

This clone has only one observation. The chain combines TRBV6-6 with TRBJ2-1; 11 bases line up with TRBD2. The germline gives CDR1 MNHNY, CDR2 SVGAGI (reference sequence). After removal of 8 bases from V and 6 bases from J, the junction contained 9 bases not matched to a gene. The length of the CDR3 is 15 residues. CDR3 DNA: TGTGCCAGCGGGTATGGGACTAGCGGCACCAATGAGCAGTTCTTC. Translated: CASGYGTSGTNEQFF.

The gene calls are TRBV2 and TRBJ2-2, with TRBD2 matching 8 bases. The CDR3 consists of 14 residues. After removal of 5 bases from V and 3 bases from J, the junction contained 2 bases not matched to a gene. From germline, CDR1 is SNHLY and CDR2 FYNNEI. CDR3 DNA sequence: TGTGCCAGCAGTCCGGGGGGGGACACCGGGGAGCTGTTTTTT. Translated, it gives CASSPGGDTGELFF.

The genes are TRBV30 and TRBJ1-2; 10 bases line up with TRBD1. The V gene end was trimmed by 7 bases and the J gene end by 3 bases; junction bases not matched to a gene: 5. CDR3 length: 13 amino acids. Germline V gene data show CDR1 as GTSNPN and CDR2 as SVGIG (reference sequence). CDR3 sequence (DNA): TGTGCCTACCCGGGACAGGGGTACTATGGCTACACCTTC. It specifies CAYPGQGYYGYTF.

The CDR3 here is CASSQSTTGDGYTF. The CDR3 DNA reads TGTGCCAGCAGCCAATCGACCACGGGGGATGGCTACACCTTC. The chain is built from TRBV16 and TRBJ1-2, with a weak D call TRBD1 (5 bases). This CDR3 spans 14 amino acids. CDR1 and CDR2 from the germline V gene are KGHSY and FQNENV. V lost 0 bases and J lost 6, with 11 bases in between.

The chain recombines TRBV3-1 (or the pseudogene TRBV3-2) with TRBJ2-3, with unresolved D. The CDR3 is made up of 14 amino acids. CDR1 is LGHDT, CDR2 YNNKEL, per germline (reference sequence). V was trimmed by 0 bases and J by 1 base, leaving 5 bases between them. The CDR3 loop reads CASSQDVGTDTQYF. As DNA, the CDR3 is TGTGCCAGCAGCCAAGATGTAGGCACAGATACGCAGTATTTT.